This T cell receptor (beta chain) is from a study of CD8+CD57+ T cells in acquired aplastic anemia. Background on the study: Quantities of DNA derived from sorted CD4+ and CD8+ cells averaged approximately 3.5 ug.

This clonotype was counted only a few times. Its antigen remains unidentified. CDR1 is LGHDT, CDR2 YNNKEL, per germline (reference sequence). The V gene lost 2 bases and the J gene lost 5 bases, with 11 bases spanning the gap. The CDR3 sequence is 14 residues long. Flow cytometry had shown expanded CD8+CD57+ cells in the patients chosen for sequencing. Acquired aplastic anemia of severe grade affected all patients. General study results and limits: Patients and controls shared twenty-nine CD8+ CDR3 sequences, highly expressed in patients.

The template used for profiling TCR beta VDJ and CDR3 was genomic DNA. TCRdb passed the reads through MiXCR, listing each CDR3 protein once. This repertoire shows approximately 200,000 distinct CDR3 sequences, approximately 51% found once; its top ten account for about 20%. The sequencing sample was made of sorted CD4+, CD8+, or CD8+CD57+ T cells (not recorded which) from PBMCs. This receptor was obtained from a human donor with aplastic anemia. The V and J genes are TRBV3-1 and TRBJ2-3; the D is unclear. Here the CDR3 DNA reads TGTGCCAGCAGCCAAAATTTGGGCGGAGATACGCAGTATTTT. Amino acid sequence: CASSQNLGGDTQYF.